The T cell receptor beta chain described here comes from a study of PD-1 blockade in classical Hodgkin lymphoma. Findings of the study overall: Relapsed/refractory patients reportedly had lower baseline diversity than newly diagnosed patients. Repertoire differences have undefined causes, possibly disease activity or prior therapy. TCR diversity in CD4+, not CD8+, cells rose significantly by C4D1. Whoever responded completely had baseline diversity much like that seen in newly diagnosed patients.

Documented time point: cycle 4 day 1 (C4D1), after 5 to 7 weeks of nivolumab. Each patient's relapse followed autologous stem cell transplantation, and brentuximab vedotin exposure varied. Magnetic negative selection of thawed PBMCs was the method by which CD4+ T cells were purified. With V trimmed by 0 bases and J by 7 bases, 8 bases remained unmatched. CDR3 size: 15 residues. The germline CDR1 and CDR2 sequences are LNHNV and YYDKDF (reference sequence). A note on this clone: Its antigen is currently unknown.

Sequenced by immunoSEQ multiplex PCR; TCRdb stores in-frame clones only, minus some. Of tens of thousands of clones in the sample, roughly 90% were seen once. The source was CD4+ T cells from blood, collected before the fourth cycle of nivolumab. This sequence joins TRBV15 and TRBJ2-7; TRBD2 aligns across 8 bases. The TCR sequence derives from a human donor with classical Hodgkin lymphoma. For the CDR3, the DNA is TGTGCCACCAGCAGAGATCTAGCGGGTGGCGGGGAGCAGTACTTC. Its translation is CATSRDLAGGGEQYF.